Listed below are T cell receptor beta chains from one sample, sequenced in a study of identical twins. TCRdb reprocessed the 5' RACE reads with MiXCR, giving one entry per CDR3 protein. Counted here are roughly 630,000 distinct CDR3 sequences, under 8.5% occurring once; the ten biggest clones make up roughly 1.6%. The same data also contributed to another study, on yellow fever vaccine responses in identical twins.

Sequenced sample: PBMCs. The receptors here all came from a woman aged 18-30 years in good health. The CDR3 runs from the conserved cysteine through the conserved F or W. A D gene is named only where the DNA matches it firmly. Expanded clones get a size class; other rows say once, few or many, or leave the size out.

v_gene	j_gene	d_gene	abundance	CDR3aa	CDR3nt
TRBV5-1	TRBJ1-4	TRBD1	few	CASSQRDRQTNEKLFF	TGCGCCAGCAGCCAACGGGACAGGCAAACTAATGAAAAACTGTTTTTT
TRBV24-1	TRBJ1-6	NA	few	CATSDQDRGRLHF	TGTGCCACCAGTGATCAGGACCGTGGACGCCTCCACTTT
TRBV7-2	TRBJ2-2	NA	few	CASSPTRANTGELFF	TGTGCCAGCAGCCCCACCCGCGCAAACACCGGGGAGCTGTTTTTT
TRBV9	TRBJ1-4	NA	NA	CASSPDGLTNEKLFF	TGTGCCAGCAGCCCGGACGGACTAACTAATGAAAAACTGTTTTTT
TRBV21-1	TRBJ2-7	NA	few	CASSKDLGRSVFHEQYF	TGTGCCAGCAGCAAAGATCTCGGCCGATCGGTCTTCCACGAGCAGTACTTC
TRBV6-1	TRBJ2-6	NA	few	CASSEVSSASGANVLTF	TGTGCCAGCAGTGAAGTGAGCAGCGCCTCTGGGGCCAACGTCCTGACTTTC
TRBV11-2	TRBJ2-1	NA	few	CASSLVVSGVGRADSYNEQFF	TGTGCCAGCAGCTTAGTAGTCTCCGGGGTAGGTCGGGCCGACTCCTACAATGAGCAGTTCTTC
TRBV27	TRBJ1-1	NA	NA	CASSFRKGTIPVTEAFF	TGTGCCAGCAGTTTCCGAAAAGGCACCATACCGGTTACTGAAGCTTTCTTT
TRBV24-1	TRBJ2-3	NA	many	CATGGLSTDTQYF	TGTGCCACCGGGGGACTGAGCACAGATACGCAGTATTTT
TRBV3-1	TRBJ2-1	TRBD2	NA	CASSQDAGGPEQFF	TGTGCCAGCAGCCAAGACGCGGGAGGGCCTGAGCAGTTCTTC
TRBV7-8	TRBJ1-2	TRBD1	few	CASSLHGQVLDYGYTF	TGTGCCAGCAGCCTCCACGGACAGGTGCTAGACTATGGCTACACCTTC
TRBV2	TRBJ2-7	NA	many	CASSEGGHEQYF	TGTGCCAGCAGTGAAGGGGGGCACGAGCAGTACTTC
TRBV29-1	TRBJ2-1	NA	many	CSVASGAYSGEQFF	TGCAGCGTTGCAAGCGGAGCATATTCGGGTGAGCAGTTCTTC
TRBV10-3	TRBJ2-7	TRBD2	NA	CAISKTSGNYEQYF	TGTGCCATCAGCAAGACTAGCGGGAACTACGAGCAGTACTTC
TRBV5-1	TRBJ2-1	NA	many	CASSEQTGQVSGNEQFF	TGCGCCAGCAGCGAACAAACGGGGCAGGTTAGTGGGAATGAGCAGTTCTTC
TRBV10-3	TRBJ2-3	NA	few	CAISKDRSTDTQYF	TGTGCCATCAGCAAAGACAGAAGCACAGATACGCAGTATTTT
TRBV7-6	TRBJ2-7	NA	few	CASSITGEQYF	TGTGCCAGCAGCATAACGGGGGAGCAGTACTTC
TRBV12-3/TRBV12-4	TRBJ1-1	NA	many	CASSLASSTEAFF	TGTGCCAGCAGTTTAGCGTCGTCCACTGAAGCTTTCTTT
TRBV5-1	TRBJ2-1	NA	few	CASSRDRIPFF	TGCGCCAGCAGCAGGGATCGAATCCCGTTCTTC
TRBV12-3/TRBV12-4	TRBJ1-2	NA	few	CASSPRRAGGYTF	TGTGCCAGCAGTCCGCGGCGCGCGGGGGGCTACACCTTC
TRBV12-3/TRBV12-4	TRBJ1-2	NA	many	CASSFGGNYTF	TGTGCCAGCAGTTTCGGGGGGAACTACACCTTC
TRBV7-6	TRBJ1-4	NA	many	CASSLLGGPGSNEKLFF	TGTGCCAGCAGCTTATTAGGGGGGCCGGGCTCTAATGAAAAACTGTTTTTT
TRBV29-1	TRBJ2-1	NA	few	CSVEDRGYNEQFF	TGCAGCGTTGAAGATCGGGGTTACAATGAGCAGTTCTTC
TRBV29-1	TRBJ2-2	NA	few	CSVEGAYTGELFF	TGCAGCGTTGAGGGCGCGTACACCGGGGAGCTGTTTTTT
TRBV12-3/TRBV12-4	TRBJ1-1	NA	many	CASSLADRNTEAFF	TGTGCCAGCAGCTTGGCCGACAGGAACACTGAAGCTTTCTTT
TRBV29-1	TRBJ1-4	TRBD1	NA	CSVGQGAIEKLFF	TGCAGCGTGGGACAGGGGGCGATTGAAAAACTGTTTTTT
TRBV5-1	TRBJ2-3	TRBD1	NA	CASSPQGASTDTQYF	TGCGCCAGCAGCCCACAGGGGGCTAGCACAGATACGCAGTATTTT
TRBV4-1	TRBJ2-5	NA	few	CASSQEPGHMSETQYF	TGCGCCAGCAGCCAAGAACCGGGACACATGTCGGAGACCCAGTACTTC
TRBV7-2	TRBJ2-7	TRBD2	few	CAARGEGLYEQYF	TGTGCCGCCCGGGGGGAGGGCCTCTACGAGCAGTACTTC
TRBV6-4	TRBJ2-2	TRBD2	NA	CASSAGLAGRTGELFF	TGTGCCAGCAGTGCCGGCCTAGCGGGCCGGACCGGGGAGCTGTTTTTT
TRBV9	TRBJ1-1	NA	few	CASSVGGADEAFF	TGTGCCAGCAGCGTAGGGGGGGCGGATGAAGCTTTCTTT
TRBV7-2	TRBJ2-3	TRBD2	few	CASIVLAGIADTQYF	TGTGCCAGCATCGTACTAGCGGGGATTGCAGATACGCAGTATTTT
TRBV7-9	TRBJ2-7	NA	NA	CASSLARAYEQYF	TGTGCCAGCAGCTTGGCCAGGGCCTACGAGCAGTACTTC
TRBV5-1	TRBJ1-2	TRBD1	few	CASSPGQVADYGYTF	TGCGCCAGCAGCCCCGGACAGGTAGCGGACTATGGCTACACCTTC
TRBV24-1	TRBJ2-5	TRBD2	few	CATSDVVAGEYQETQYF	TGTGCCACCAGTGATGTGGTAGCGGGCGAGTACCAAGAGACCCAGTACTTC
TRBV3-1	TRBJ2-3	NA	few	CASSQDGGRSWDTQYF	TGTGCCAGCAGCCAAGATGGCGGACGGTCGTGGGATACGCAGTATTTT
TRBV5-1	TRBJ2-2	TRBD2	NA	CASSSITTSGNTGELFF	TGCGCCAGCAGCTCGATAACGACTAGCGGAAACACCGGGGAGCTGTTTTTT
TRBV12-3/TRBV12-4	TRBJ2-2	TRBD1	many	CASRGSGELFF	TGTGCTAGCAGGGGGTCCGGGGAGCTGTTTTTT
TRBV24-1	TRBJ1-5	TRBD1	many	CATSDSSLTGTQHF	TGTGCCACCAGTGACTCCTCCCTGACAGGGACCCAGCATTTT
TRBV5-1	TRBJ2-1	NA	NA	CASSSGPEPYNEQFF	TGCGCCAGCAGCTCGGGCCCTGAACCCTACAATGAGCAGTTCTTC
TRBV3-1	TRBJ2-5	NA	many	CASRDPTSWWETQYF	TGTGCCAGCAGAGACCCAACTAGTTGGTGGGAGACCCAGTACTTC
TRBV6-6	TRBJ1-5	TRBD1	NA	CASSYTGTGVQPQHF	TGTGCCAGCAGTTACACCGGGACAGGGGTTCAGCCCCAGCATTTT
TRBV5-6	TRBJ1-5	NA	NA	CASSLSWDSNQPQHF	TGTGCCAGCAGCTTGTCCTGGGACAGCAATCAGCCCCAGCATTTT
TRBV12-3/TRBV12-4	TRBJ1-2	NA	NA	CASSLGDQYGYTF	TGTGCCAGCAGTTTGGGGGATCAGTATGGCTACACCTTC